A single T cell receptor (beta chain) is shown here with its context. Its antigen is not identified. This clone may be a read error of a much larger clone one base away. The CDR3 covers 15 residues. CDR1 is SGHRS, CDR2 YFSETQ, per germline. The data were obtained in a study of post-analysis software for immune sequencing data. Background on the study: Relapsing-remitting, secondary progressive and progressive-relapsing multiple sclerosis courses were included. General study findings and limits: Controls significantly exceeded multiple sclerosis patients in normalized Chao1 diversity. Compared with controls, patients had more of five or six TRBV segments, including TRBV5-6, TRBV5-1 and TRBV20-1. The authors found that F measure strongly co-clustered same-batch samples.

Sequencing libraries made from TCR beta cDNA carried unique molecular identifiers. Around 460,000 cDNA molecules came from around 0.96 to 9.9 million T cells. Each CDR3 protein is one row after TCRdb ran MiXCR on the PCR reads. This table has hundreds of thousands of distinct CDR3 sequences, 30% appearing once. This chain joins TRBV5-1 and TRBJ1-2; D is ambiguous. The clonotype originates from a girl aged 5-17 years with multiple sclerosis. The sequenced material came from blood. CDR3 residues: CANSLWPQTNYGYTF. The DNA of the CDR3 is TGCGCCAACAGCTTGTGGCCACAAACTAACTATGGCTACACCTTC.